One sample yielded the 11 T cell receptor beta chains listed below, sequenced in a study of control samples from healthy donors and cancer patients. Clones were sequenced by immunoSEQ multiplex PCR, and TCRdb holds only the in-frame ones, with some missing. The sample lists about 120,000 clones, about 94% seen once, with more than 2% in the top ten. The material sequenced was blood. Receptors were obtained from a man under 40 in good health.

The chain combines TRBV27 with TRBJ1-2; TRBD1 matches 9 bases. The ends lost 2 bases at V and 8 bases at J; junction bases unmatched: 15. The CDR3 loop spans 17 amino acids. Germline values: CDR1 MNHEY, CDR2 SMNVEV (reference sequence). The CDR3 spells CASSLTAPFGTGRGYTF. For the CDR3, the DNA is TGTGCCAGCAGTTTAACCGCCCCCTTCGGGACAGGGAGAGGCTACACCTTC.

This chain uses TRBV18 with TRBJ1-1; D possibly corresponds to TRBD1 (5 bases). V was pared by 5 bases and J by 0 bases, with 13 bases between. CDR1 and CDR2 from the germline V gene are KGHSH and LQKENI. The CDR3 has 15 amino acids. The DNA for the CDR3 is TGTGCCAGCTCATTCGACCAGGGCATGAACACTGAAGCTTTCTTT. This codes for CASSFDQGMNTEAFF.

V and J are TRBV6-4 and TRBJ1-2; unclear D gene. Germline-derived CDR1 and CDR2 are MRHNA and SNTAGT. CDR3 length: 13 residues. V was clipped by 0 bases and J by 8 bases, with 10 bases between them. CDR3: CASSDSRVDGYTF. In DNA form, the CDR3 reads TGTGCCAGCAGTGACTCTAGGGTTGACGGCTACACCTTC.

The genes are TRBV19 and TRBJ2-2, with 8 bases fitting TRBD1. The CDR3 contains 13 residues. Germline V gene lookup returns CDR1 LNHDA and CDR2 SQIVND (reference sequence). V gave up 5 bases and J gave up 5 bases; unmatched junction bases: 1. CDR3 residues: CASSRQGTGELFF. The CDR3 bases are TGTGCCAGTAGTCGACAGGGGACCGGGGAGCTGTTTTTT.

The V call is TRBV5-4, the J call TRBJ2-3; possibly TRBD1 for D (6 bases). The CDR3 length is 14 residues. Trimming pared 2 bases from V and 1 base from J, leaving 8 bases between. From germline, CDR1 is SGHNT and CDR2 YYREEE (reference sequence). This CDR3 reads CASSFGQRTDTQYF. CDR3 coding DNA: TGTGCCAGCAGCTTCGGACAGCGCACAGATACGCAGTATTTT.

The V call is TRBV18, the J call TRBJ1-4, with 7 bases aligning to TRBD1. J gave up 5 bases and V 0 bases, and 3 bases lay outside the gene matches. CDR3 size: 15 residues. Germline V gene lookup returns CDR1 KGHSH and CDR2 LQKENI. CDR3 protein: CASSPPDRPNEKLFF. CDR3 nucleotide sequence: TGTGCCAGCTCACCACCGGACAGGCCGAATGAAAAACTGTTTTTT. Variable domain in full (rest from reference TRBV18 and TRBJ1-4): NAGVMQNPRHLVRRRGQEARLRCSPMKGHSHVYWYRQLPEEGLKFMVYLQKENIIDESGMPKERFSAEFPKEGPSILRIQQVVRGDSAAYFCASSPPDRPNEKLFFGSGTQLSVL.

The chain recombines TRBV7-9 with TRBJ1-2; 8 nucleotides match TRBD1. This CDR3 has 14 residues. Per germline, CDR1 SEHNR and CDR2 FQNEAQ (reference sequence). The J segment lost 8 bases and the V segment lost 7 bases, leaving 12 bases of the junction unmatched. DNA of the CDR3: TGTGCCAGCAACCCTAGGGCAGGACAGGGAGGCTACACCTTC. Residues: CASNPRAGQGGYTF.

This sequence joins TRBV10-3 and TRBJ1-1; D uncertain. This CDR3 has 15 residues. In germline, CDR1 is ENHRY, CDR2 SYGVKD. V gave up 4 bases and J gave up 1 base, with 13 bases separating them. The CDR3 reads CAISGSGRQNTEAFF. The DNA of the CDR3 is TGTGCCATCAGTGGGTCTGGACGGCAGAACACTGAAGCTTTCTTT.

The chain has TRBV11-2 and TRBJ1-2; 7 bases are a match to TRBD1. Germline V lookup: CDR1 SGHAT, CDR2 FQNNGV. The V gene end was trimmed by 4 bases and the J gene end by 4 bases; junction bases not matched to a gene: 12. There are 16 residues in the CDR3. DNA of the CDR3: TGTGCCAGCAGCTCCATATCCGATAGGGACAGCTATGGCTACACCTTC. It is translated as CASSSISDRDSYGYTF.

The chain employs TRBV5-1 and TRBJ1-4, with a possible D match to TRBD1 (6 bases). The CDR3 covers 14 residues. The V gene's germline CDR1 is SGHRS and CDR2 YFSETQ. V shed 4 bases and J shed 8 bases, with 15 bases lying between them. CDR3 sequence: CASSGGQGLEKLFF. The CDR3 nucleotides read TGCGCCAGCAGCGGGGGCCAGGGCCTAGAAAAACTGTTTTTT.

The chain combines TRBV14 with TRBJ1-4, with D perhaps matching TRBD1 (5 bases). CDR3 length: 17 residues. The germline V gene has CDR1 SGHDN and CDR2 FVKESK. V was shortened by 0 bases and J by 12 bases, with 23 bases between the two germline ends. The CDR3 region has the DNA TGTGCCAGCAGCCAAGATCTATTTATAGACAGCCCAAGGGAACTGTTTTTT. Residues: CASSQDLFIDSPRELFF.